The 7 T cell receptor beta chains below come from one sample, sequenced in a study of blood T cells in healthy people across ages. Sample-barcoded 5' priming and a J-beta primer mix drove a second PCR of roughly 6 to 12 cycles. TCRdb called the 5' RACE reads again in MiXCR, with one record for every CDR3 protein. The table shows around 1.5 million distinct CDR3 sequences, with around 36% occurring only once. The sequencing sample was made of blood. The receptor set was obtained from a woman younger than 45 in good health.

The chain links TRBV6-6 to TRBJ2-3; D may match TRBD1 or TRBD2 (5 bases each). Germline V gene data show CDR1 as MNHNY and CDR2 as SVGAGI (reference sequence). The CDR3 is 14 residues long. V was pared by 7 bases and J by 5 bases, with 16 bases between. The CDR3 spells CASTEGPWGDTQYF. The CDR3 DNA reads as TGTGCCAGCACCGAGGGGCCATGGGGAGATACGCAGTATTTT.

Concerning this clonotype itself: At one end the junction does not follow the germline gene, possibly because of a read error. CDR3 protein: CASSSARGGFSYERYF. CDR3 DNA sequence: TGTGCCAGCAGCTCAGCACGAGGGGGGTTCTCCTACGAGCGGTACTTC. The chain is built from TRBV7-9 and TRBJ2-7; TRBD1 or TRBD2 may be the D gene (6 bases each). Germline-derived CDR1 and CDR2 are SEHNR and FQNEAQ (reference sequence). CDR3 length equals 16 residues.

This clonotype appeared a few times. CDR3 nucleotide sequence: TGTGCCAGCAGTTTACCGGTGACAGGGGAGCAGTACTTC. It encodes CASSLPVTGEQYF. The V and J genes are TRBV28 and TRBJ2-5; 8 bases fit TRBD1. The junction had 7 bases not matched to a gene; V was cut back by 2 bases and J by 11 bases. Germline V gene data show CDR1 as MDHEN and CDR2 as SYDVKM. The CDR3 loop spans 13 amino acids.

This clonotype was found once. The chain uses TRBV6-5 and TRBJ1-1; D ambiguous. The ends were cut back, 6 bases at V and 0 bases at J, with 11 bases in the middle. Germline V gives CDR1 MNHEY, CDR2 SVGAGI. The CDR3 length is 14 residues. The chain's CDR3 is CASSLRKVNTEAFF. CDR3 DNA: TGTGCCAGCAGCCTAAGAAAAGTGAACACTGAAGCTTTCTTT.

This clonotype was recorded at least ten times. The J gene is TRBJ2-1, the V gene TRBV7-6; D remains unclear. Trimming cost V 5 bases and J 12 bases, with 14 bases left between them. The CDR3 sequence is 12 residues long. Germline V gene data show CDR1 as SGHVS and CDR2 as FNYEAQ. CDR3 bases: TGTGCCAGCAGCCCGGGTTTAGGCGGGCAGTTCTTC. Its translation: CASSPGLGGQFF.

The chain carries TRBV20-1 and TRBJ2-1, with TRBD2 matching 7 bases. Per the germline V gene, CDR1 is DFQATT and CDR2 is SNEGSKA (reference sequence). With 4 bases clipped from V and 8 bases from J, the junction kept 11 bases outside the gene matches. CDR3 length: 14 residues. In DNA, the CDR3 is TGCAGTGCTACAACTAGCGCGAAGTACGATGAGCAGTTCTTC. This encodes CSATTSAKYDEQFF.

This clonotype came up a few times. This sequence joins TRBV20-1 and TRBJ2-1; D not resolved. Looked up from germline, CDR1 is DFQATT and CDR2 is SNEGSKA (reference sequence). Trimming removed 5 bases from V and 4 bases from J, with 12 bases in between. CDR3 length: 13 residues. CDR3 in amino acids: CSALAVQYNEQFF. Written as DNA, the CDR3 is TGCAGTGCTCTGGCGGTTCAATACAATGAGCAGTTCTTC.